This record concerns one T cell receptor beta chain sequence. This clonotype has just a few counts. It has no known antigen specificity. Base-call qualities are not available, and no considerably larger clone is one nucleotide away. Synthesis of TCR cDNA relied on 5'RACE template switching, a step that introduced a universal primer site along with unique molecular identifiers. cDNA synthesis was primed from both the TCR alpha and TCR beta constant segments. Library amplification involved two PCR steps, and the second step added sample barcodes and sequencing adapters. Sequencing of libraries was performed on Illumina HiSeq 2500 (2x100 bp) or NovaSeq (2x150 bp). The paper's data handling went like this. Demultiplexing of reads and collapsing into UMI consensus sequences were performed with MIGEC, and V(D)J alignment was carried out with MiXCR. Vaccine-responding clonotypes were identified with edgeR using replicate PBMC samples, with FDR below 0.01 and a log2 fold change above 5 up to day 15 being required. Bulk clonotypes were assigned CD4 or CD8 identity according to which sequenced CD4 or CD8 repertoire held them at higher abundance. TCRdb reprocessed the public reads (quality trimming at Q25 with fastp, clone calling with MiXCR) and kept in-frame beta chains. When rows share a CDR3 protein, they turn into one entry using the most common DNA and genes. TCRdb, rather than the study authors, made the V and J calls. The sample yields 150,000 to 200,000 distinct CDR3 sequences; approximately 6.2% were counted once. The ten largest make up under 3% of the sample.

These data come from a study of T cells after yellow fever vaccination (dated by TCRdb to between 2017 and 2020). In the study overall: Libraries from fractions with low cell numbers were prepared with the SMART-Seq v4 Ultra Low Input RNA kit. To follow T-cell clones before and after both primary and booster YFV17D yellow fever vaccination, bulk TCR alpha and beta repertoires underwent longitudinal sequencing. Two healthy male donors, one aged 18 to 30 and one aged 30 to 40 years, made up the cohort. Bulk PBMC replicates and cell subsets were isolated from blood drawn at multiple timepoints before and after both primary and secondary immunization.

Trimming costs V 0 bases and J 12 bases, and their ends lie 12 bases apart. The CDR3, cysteine through phenylalanine, is 13 amino acids long. The entry retains the CDR3 DNA only, 39 bases that are in frame from base 1. Sequences DFQATT (CDR1) and SNEGSKA (CDR2) are obtained from the germline V gene (reference sequence). The label giving this sample's treatment or condition can be read as: live attenuated yellow fever vaccine strain. PBMCs were isolated from peripheral blood using a standard Ficoll-Paque protocol. Dynabeads CD4 and CD8 positive selection kits were used to isolate CD4 and CD8 T-cell fractions. TriZol was used to extract RNA from bulk PBMCs, from CD4 and CD8 fractions, and from dextramer-positive and dextramer-negative fractions. Points the paper makes about the study in general: Only a couple of donors were included in the study, so the extent to which the findings can be generalized is limited. Compared with the primary T-cell response, the secondary T-cell response was weaker but faster, peaking on day 5 rather than day 15. After the booster, most clones that had expanded after primary vaccination were detected again (approximately 96% of CD4 and around 88% of CD8), suggesting broad maintenance of memory. A small fraction of clonotypes appeared in both the CD4 and CD8 compartments, likely as a result of convergent recombination. FACS-sorted repertoires could contain abundant contaminating clonotypes from the bulk population, so computational filtering was required.

This sample comprised CD4+ T cells sorted from PBMCs, obtained on the day of the first yellow fever vaccination. This receptor was obtained from a man between 18 and 35 years old who received the YFV17D yellow fever vaccine. The chain couples TRBV20-1 to TRBJ1-6, with the D gene too uncertain to name. The CDR3 here reads CSARDGRRLPLHF. The sequenced DNA is TGCAGTGCTAGAGATGGCCGGAGGTTACCCCTCCACTTT.